This T cell receptor beta chain was documented in a study of cytomegalovirus exposure and HLA in healthy donors. The PCR employed 60 Vbeta primers together with 13 Jbeta primers. Only in-frame clones appear in the TCRdb table, and some are missing; sequencing was by immunoSEQ multiplex PCR. The table includes more than 110,000 clones, 73% detected once. Per germline, CDR1 MNHNY and CDR2 SVGAGI (reference sequence). This CDR3 region has 15 residues. V gave up 2 bases and J gave up 0 bases, with 9 bases separating them. This clonotype originated in a woman aged 35 to 49 in good health and CMV-seronegative. The rearrangement links TRBV6-6 to TRBJ2-3; D is possibly TRBD2 (6 bases). The sequenced sample consisted of PBMCs. The DNA of the CDR3 is TGTGCCAGCAGTTACCCCGGGACTAGCACAGATACGCAGTATTTT. Protein: CASSYPGTSTDTQYF.